This is a list of T cell receptor beta chains from one sample in a study of control samples from healthy donors and cancer patients. Assay: immunoSEQ multiplex PCR; the TCRdb copy retains only in-frame clones and omits some. The sample records approximately 80,000 clones, approximately 90% being singletons. The sequencing sample was made of blood. The receptors come from a woman aged 45-60 years in good health. Both conserved end residues are part of each CDR3. D genes are given only for firm matches. Expanded clones get a size class; other rows say once, few or many, or leave the size out.

j_call	clone_size	cdr3_length	v_call	d_call	cdr3_aa	cdr3_nt
TRBJ1-4	many	16	TRBV18	TRBD1	CASSLSRGQTNEKLFF	TGTGCCAGCTCCCTTTCCAGGGGGCAGACGAATGAAAAACTGTTTTTT
TRBJ2-5	-	14	TRBV6-5	-	CASSPGTPQETQYF	TGTGCCAGCAGCCCAGGGACGCCACAAGAGACCCAGTACTTC
TRBJ1-2	few	16	TRBV6-5	TRBD1	CASSYSSLTGDYGYTF	TGTGCCAGCAGTTACTCCTCATTGACAGGGGACTATGGCTACACCTTC
TRBJ1-2	-	13	TRBV12-3/TRBV12-4	-	CASSLTVNYGYTF	TGTGCCAGCAGTTTGACGGTCAACTATGGCTACACCTTC
TRBJ2-7	-	14	TRBV10-2	TRBD2	CASTLAGGTYEQYF	TGCGCCAGCACACTAGCGGGGGGTACCTACGAGCAGTACTTC
TRBJ1-6	-	15	TRBV10-3	-	CAISVLSGQDSPLHF	TGTGCCATCAGTGTTTTAAGTGGGCAGGATTCACCCCTCCACTTT
TRBJ2-1	once	16	TRBV4-1	-	CASSQDHGSSLGEQFF	TGCGCCAGCAGCCAAGATCATGGCAGCTCCCTGGGTGAGCAGTTCTTC
TRBJ1-5	-	15	TRBV5-6	-	CASSAESYSNQPQHF	TGTGCCAGCAGCGCAGAGTCGTATAGCAATCAGCCCCAGCATTTT
TRBJ1-1	-	13	TRBV9	-	CASSPRTDPGAFF	TGTGCCAGCAGCCCCAGGACAGACCCTGGAGCTTTCTTT
TRBJ1-3	-	11	TRBV20-1	-	CSAREGNTIYF	TGCAGTGCTAGGGAAGGAAACACCATATATTTT
TRBJ2-7	-	14	TRBV7-9	TRBD1	CASSRGQGVYEQYF	TGTGCCAGCAGCCGCGGACAGGGGGTCTACGAGCAGTACTTC
TRBJ2-3	-	16	TRBV7-9	-	CASSLPGHGRGDTQYF	TGTGCCAGCAGCTTACCGGGACACGGTAGGGGAGATACGCAGTATTTT
TRBJ2-3	-	17	TRBV4-2	-	CASSQDNLRGFTDTQYF	TGTGCCAGCAGCCAAGATAACCTACGGGGGTTCACAGATACGCAGTATTTT
TRBJ1-4	-	16	TRBV27	-	CASSPRLGRVEEKLFF	TGTGCCAGCAGCCCTCGGTTGGGCAGGGTAGAAGAAAAACTGTTTTTT
TRBJ2-7	-	16	TRBV7-8	TRBD1	CASSSRGGTGAYEQYF	TGTGCCAGCAGCTCCAGAGGAGGGACAGGGGCCTACGAGCAGTACTTC
TRBJ2-1	few	15	TRBV3-1/TRBV3-2	TRBD2	CASSFLSGGTAEQFF	TGTGCCAGCAGCTTCCTCTCCGGGGGGACGGCTGAGCAGTTCTTC
TRBJ1-5	-	13	TRBV27	-	CASSRRPKEPQHF	TGTGCCAGCAGTCGCAGACCGAAGGAGCCCCAGCATTTT
TRBJ1-6	-	15	TRBV19	TRBD1	CASSLHRGSDSPLHF	TGTGCCAGTAGCCTCCACAGGGGATCGGATTCACCCCTCCACTTT
TRBJ1-2	-	14	TRBV27	-	CASSSSTRYYGYTF	TGTGCCAGCAGTTCGTCGACACGCTACTATGGCTACACCTTC
TRBJ2-1	medium-sized	13	TRBV24-1	-	CATSDYTQGEQFF	TGTGCCACCAGTGATTATACTCAAGGCGAGCAGTTCTTC
TRBJ2-3	-	14	TRBV7-8	TRBD2	CASSYSGVGDTQYF	TGTGCCAGCAGTTATAGCGGGGTGGGGGATACGCAGTATTTT
TRBJ1-4	-	14	TRBV3-1/TRBV3-2	TRBD1	CASSLGTVNEKLFF	TGTGCCAGCAGCCTAGGGACAGTAAATGAAAAACTGTTTTTT
TRBJ1-2	-	13	TRBV6-5	-	CASSKQGIYGYTF	TGTGCCAGCAGTAAACAGGGTATCTATGGCTACACCTTC
TRBJ1-2	-	12	TRBV3-1/TRBV3-2	-	CASSHHQDGYTF	TGTGCCAGCAGCCATCACCAGGATGGCTACACCTTC
TRBJ1-5	-	14	TRBV3-1/TRBV3-2	-	CASSQGRGDQPQHF	TGTGCCAGCAGCCAAGGAAGGGGCGATCAGCCCCAGCATTTT
TRBJ1-2	-	14	TRBV5-6	TRBD1	CASSLRPGQDGYTF	TGTGCCAGCAGCTTGCGCCCGGGACAGGATGGCTACACCTTC
TRBJ1-2	-	14	TRBV19	-	CASTPGIINYGYTF	TGTGCCAGTACCCCAGGAATAATTAACTATGGCTACACCTTC
TRBJ2-3	-	15	TRBV6-2/TRBV6-3	-	CASSYRGSNTDTQYF	TGTGCCAGCAGTTACAGGGGAAGTAACACAGATACGCAGTATTTT
TRBJ2-1	-	16	TRBV9	TRBD2	CASSVRSGGPYNEQFF	TGTGCCAGCAGCGTACGTAGCGGGGGGCCTTACAATGAGCAGTTCTTC
TRBJ2-7	-	12	TRBV6-5	-	CASSPRWTEQYF	TGTGCCAGCAGCCCCAGGTGGACCGAGCAGTACTTC
TRBJ2-3	-	12	TRBV9	-	CASSLTRDTQYF	TGTGCCAGCAGCTTAACCCGAGATACGCAGTATTTT
TRBJ1-6	-	12	TRBV2	-	CATSRGASPLHF	TGTGCCACCTCGCGAGGGGCCTCACCCCTCCACTTT
TRBJ2-3	once	15	TRBV6-6	-	CASSYSGGGTDTQYF	TGTGCCAGCAGTTACTCTGGGGGTGGCACAGATACGCAGTATTTT
TRBJ2-1	-	11	TRBV6-5	-	CASSSTVEQFF	TGTGCCAGCAGCTCTACAGTGGAACAGTTCTTC
TRBJ1-1	-	13	TRBV6-5	-	CASSRGQNTEAFF	TGTGCCAGCAGTCGGGGACAAAACACTGAAGCTTTCTTT
TRBJ1-1	-	13	TRBV13	-	CASSLYKNTEAFF	TGTGCCAGCAGCTTATACAAAAACACTGAAGCTTTCTTT
TRBJ2-1	-	14	TRBV7-9	TRBD1	CASSSGTGGFEQFF	TGTGCCAGCAGCTCCGGGACAGGGGGCTTTGAGCAGTTCTTC